Below, 3 T cell receptor beta chains from the same sample are listed, as sequenced in a study of T cells after yellow fever vaccination. TCRdb used MiXCR to reprocess the 5' RACE reads, holding one entry per CDR3 protein. This sample has 200,000 to 300,000 distinct CDR3 sequences; 6.5% to 8.5% occur once, and the top ten carry roughly 0.93%. The sample was CD4+ T cells sorted from PBMCs, taken 15 days after the yellow fever booster vaccination. All receptors derive from a man younger than 40 who received the YFV17D yellow fever vaccine.

This clonotype has only a few counts. The V call is TRBV5-6, the J call TRBJ2-5; D might be TRBD1 (5 bases). V lost 6 bases and J 1 base, leaving 13 bases between the germline ends. CDR1 SGHDT and CDR2 YYEEEE come from the germline V gene. The CDR3 totals 14 residues. CDR3 nucleotides: TGTGCCAGCACCCAGGGTAGCTTCCAAGAGACCCAGTACTTC. This translates into CASTQGSFQETQYF.

CDR3 bases: TGTGCCAGCAGCTTAGTCCGGGAAACTAGCACAGATACGCAGTATTTT. Its protein product is CASSLVRETSTDTQYF. V is TRBV7-6 and J is TRBJ2-3, with a tentative D call TRBD2 (5 bases). Germline loops: CDR1 SGHVS, CDR2 FNYEAQ. The CDR3 has 16 residues. V was cut by 1 base and J by 0 bases, with 11 bases left in between.

The chain carries TRBV29-1 and TRBJ2-1, with D maybe TRBD2 (7 bases). Trimming took off 5 bases at V and 5 bases at J, with 16 bases between the two ends. Germline V CDR1 and CDR2: SQVTM, ANQGSEA. The CDR3 consists of 14 residues. CDR3 in DNA: TGCAGCGTTTGGGATAGGGGGGGGAACAATGAGCAGTTCTTC. As protein: CSVWDRGGNNEQFF.